What follows describes a single TCR beta chain. This same CDR3 is encoded by further DNA sequences in the sample. V lost 3 bases and J lost 3; bases outside the gene matches: 4. CDR3 length: 14 residues. Germline V gene sequence: CDR1 MRHNA, CDR2 SNTAGT. This sample was taken from a study of shared T cell receptors in the human thymus. TCRdb's table, derived via immunoSEQ multiplex PCR, lists solely in-frame clones and lacks some. This table has under 850,000 clones, around nine tenths appearing once. The sample was also reused in another study, on human thymus T cells. From that report: Donor material was obtained from healthy Finnish infants undergoing corrective surgery for congenital heart defects. In corrective heart surgery, resections were taken, and these provided the thymus tissue. Thymic TCR repertoires of unrelated people reportedly overlapped highly.

The rearrangement links TRBV6-4 to TRBJ2-7; 8 bases are shared with TRBD2. The specimen sequenced was thymocytes. The TCR was taken from a boy under two years old with a congenital heart defect. CDR3 nucleotide sequence: TGTGCCAGCAGTGAGACGGGAGGGAGCTACGAGCAGTACTTC. Amino acid sequence: CASSETGGSYEQYF.